Listed below are T cell receptor beta chains from one sample, sequenced in a study of T cell changes during pregnancy in multiple sclerosis. Only in-frame clones appear in the TCRdb table, and some are missing; sequencing was by immunoSEQ multiplex PCR. The sample consists of about 83,000 clones, roughly nine tenths of them appearing once. The sample here was PBMCs, taken in the first trimester of pregnancy. The receptors derive from a female donor in good health, serving as a control in a pregnancy study. Some clones in this sample may be carry-over from other donors' samples. Both conserved end residues are trimmed from each CDR3. Fields, in order: D gene, clone size, J gene, V gene, CDR3 protein. A D gene is named only where the DNA matches it firmly. Some rows have no size entry. The others give once, few or many, or a class for an expanded clone.

TRBD1 | - | TRBJ1-6 | TRBV5-6 | ASSGTGATPLH
TRBD2 | - | TRBJ2-1 | TRBV9 | ASSTLAGDTGEQF
- | - | TRBJ2-1 | TRBV28 | ASRLVSDEQF
- | - | TRBJ2-1 | TRBV14 | ASSQAGVGNEQF
- | - | TRBJ2-1 | TRBV5-6 | ASSLLQGDEQF
- | once | TRBJ2-3 | TRBV1 | TSSHAGTSGTTDTQY
- | - | TRBJ1-4 | TRBV28 | ASSLSGGWDEKLF
TRBD2 | - | TRBJ2-5 | TRBV19 | ASKPRGRGGSETQY
TRBD2 | - | TRBJ2-3 | TRBV11-2 | ASSLAGTRRTPDTQY
- | - | TRBJ1-4 | TRBV18 | ASSTGSEKLF
- | - | TRBJ1-1 | TRBV5-4 | ASRSRQGSDTEAF
TRBD2 | - | TRBJ2-2 | TRBV11-2 | ASSLLGGGTGELF
TRBD1 | - | TRBJ2-1 | TRBV5-4 | ASSFLGTGYNEQF
- | - | TRBJ2-7 | TRBV2 | ASTYEAPNYEQY
TRBD2 | - | TRBJ2-1 | TRBV4-2 | ASSQEPAGAREQF
- | - | TRBJ2-1 | TRBV9 | ASSVGVRGPSYNEQF
TRBD1 | - | TRBJ2-7 | TRBV5-8 | ASSLTGAEQY
- | - | TRBJ1-2 | TRBV18 | ASSPFQATNYGYT
- | - | TRBJ1-4 | TRBV4-2 | ASSQSGGTNEKLF
- | - | TRBJ2-3 | TRBV5-4 | ASSLELARDTQY
- | - | TRBJ1-1 | TRBV4-3 | ASSQGYGAEAF
TRBD1 | - | TRBJ2-1 | TRBV5-6 | ASSRDRGNEQF
TRBD1 | - | TRBJ1-1 | TRBV29-1 | SVVTGGNTEAF
TRBD2 | - | TRBJ2-1 | TRBV4-3 | ASSQGASGRARYNEQF
- | - | TRBJ1-1 | TRBV30 | ACDPYTGTEAF
- | - | TRBJ2-3 | TRBV9 | ASSSRGPNTQY
TRBD1 | - | TRBJ2-4 | TRBV7-2 | ASSQGDLKNIQY
TRBD1 | - | TRBJ1-1 | TRBV10-3 | AISGGQLNTEAF
- | - | TRBJ2-7 | TRBV18 | ATTDRPLSYEQY
TRBD2 | - | TRBJ2-3 | TRBV27 | ASKPGLAGGPDTQY
TRBD2 | - | TRBJ2-3 | TRBV4-2 | ASSQDGTSGSRDTQY
TRBD1 | - | TRBJ2-3 | TRBV2 | ASRGDRGSDTQY
TRBD2 | once | TRBJ2-1 | TRBV11-2 | ASSFSGGKYEF
- | - | TRBJ2-3 | TRBV6-4 | ASSAGGSTDTQY
- | - | - | TRBV28 | ASSLGHIGKLF
TRBD2 | - | TRBJ2-2 | TRBV28 | ASRPVGGGTTGELF
- | - | TRBJ2-5 | TRBV27 | ASRLRGGSKETQY
TRBD1 | - | TRBJ2-4 | TRBV5-1 | ASSYGQGGDQIQY
- | - | TRBJ2-1 | TRBV6-5 | ASSNYPTGSYNEQF
TRBD2 | - | TRBJ2-3 | TRBV4-3 | ASSQVTSGEDTQY